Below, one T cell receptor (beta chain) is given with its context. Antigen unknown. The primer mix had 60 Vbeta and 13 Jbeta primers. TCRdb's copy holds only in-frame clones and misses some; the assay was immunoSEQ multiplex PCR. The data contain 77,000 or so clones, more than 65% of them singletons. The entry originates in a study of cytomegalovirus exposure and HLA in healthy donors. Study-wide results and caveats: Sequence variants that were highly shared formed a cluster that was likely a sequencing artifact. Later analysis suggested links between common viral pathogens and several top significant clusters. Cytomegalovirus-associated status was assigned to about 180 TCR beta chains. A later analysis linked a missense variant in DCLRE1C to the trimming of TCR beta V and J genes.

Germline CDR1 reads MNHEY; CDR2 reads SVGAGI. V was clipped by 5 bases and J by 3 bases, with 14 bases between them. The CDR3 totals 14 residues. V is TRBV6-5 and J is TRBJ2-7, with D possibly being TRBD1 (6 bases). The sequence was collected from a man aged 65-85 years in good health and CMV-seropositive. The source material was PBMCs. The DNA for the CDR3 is TGTGCCAGCAGTCGGAACAGGGACGGCTACGAGCAGTACTTC. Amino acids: CASSRNRDGYEQYF.